This T cell receptor (beta chain) was profiled in a study of graft-versus-host responses after intestinal transplantation. Study-wide points: Within the allografts of patients who had graft-donor T cell macrochimerism, graft-versus-host to host-versus-graft clonal ratios were high.

On this clone: Its antigen is currently unknown.

The table came from immunoSEQ multiplex PCR; TCRdb's copy has only in-frame clones and leaves some out. Among about 120,000 clones listed, 85% to 95% were seen once. The germline CDR1 and CDR2 sequences are SGHNT and YYREEE (reference sequence). The CDR3 runs 15 residues. Trimming removed 0 bases from V and 4 bases from J; junction bases left unmatched: 4. The V call is TRBV5-4, the J call TRBJ2-1, with 7 bases fitting TRBD2. The sequences come from unstimulated CD4+ T cells sorted from spleen or lymph node cells, collected before intestinal transplant. The origin of this receptor is a human donor who received an intestinal transplant. The CDR3 protein is CASSLEGREYNEQFF. The CDR3 nucleotides read TGTGCCAGCAGCTTGGAGGGGAGGGAATACAATGAGCAGTTCTTC.